This T cell receptor (beta chain) was sequenced in a study of identical twins. Trimming cost V 0 bases and J 6 bases, with 15 bases left between them. Germline values: CDR1 MNHEY, CDR2 SVGAGI. CDR3 length: 16 amino acids. This clonotype was seen more than once but under ten times. TCRdb processed the 5' RACE reads anew with MiXCR; each CDR3 protein has one entry. The sample holds just over 500,000 distinct CDR3 sequences, 22% seen once. The data also belong to a second study, concerning T cells expressing NK-cell markers.

V gene TRBV6-5 combines with J gene TRBJ2-1, with D hard to call. This receptor was taken from a woman under 30 in good health. Sequenced material: CD4+ T cells sorted from blood. CDR3 sequence: CASSYSRPKSANEQFF. The CDR3 DNA reads as TGTGCCAGCAGTTACTCGAGGCCCAAAAGCGCCAATGAGCAGTTCTTC.